This T cell receptor (beta chain) was recovered during a study of T-cell memory formation after mild COVID-19. Points from the study as a whole: Clones that contracted clustered mainly in CM and EM if CD4+ and in EMRA if CD8+. The authors left the SARS-CoV-2 specificity of second-wave clones peaking on day 37 unconfirmed. Detection of some responders pre-infection suggested pre-existing cross-reactive memory T cells participated.

From 5'RACE with constant-segment primers came TCR alpha and TCR beta cDNA libraries that carried sample barcodes and UMIs. TCRdb used MiXCR to reprocess the 5' RACE reads, holding one entry per CDR3 protein. Of about 390,000 distinct CDR3 sequences listed, roughly 15% are singletons. Per the germline V gene, CDR1 is SGHTA and CDR2 is FQGNSA. The CDR3 is 13 amino acids. With 7 bases removed from V and 3 bases from J, the gap between germline ends came to 12 bases. This clonotype has more than one count but fewer than ten. Its cognate antigen is unknown. V and J are TRBV7-2 and TRBJ1-1, with D hard to call. The sequencing sample was made of PBMCs or a T cell subset sorted from them (not recorded which). The sequence came from a man aged 18-30 years who had mild COVID-19 (a few samples of this study predate the infection). Cell type and time point are not known. CDR3 amino acids: CASKSGVYTEAFF. CDR3 DNA: TGTGCCAGCAAGTCTGGGGTGTACACTGAAGCTTTCTTT.